A selection of T cell receptor beta chains follows, all from one sample in a study of blood T cell repertoires in COVID-19. Data came from immunoSEQ multiplex PCR; TCRdb stores just in-frame clones and leaves some out. Here the sample spans 35,000 to 40,000 clones, 80% to 90% being singletons. The sequenced material came from peripheral blood. The receptors shown here come from a human donor in a cohort sampled during active COVID-19. Each CDR3 is given with its conserved first and last residue.

V gene	J gene	CDR3 length	CDR3 protein
TRBV27	TRBJ1-1	16	CASRRRQGSGGDEAFF
TRBV24-1	TRBJ2-3	11	CATGRTDTQYF
TRBV28	TRBJ1-3	14	CASTVGGQGNTIYF
TRBV27	TRBJ1-1	14	CASSSDRAGTEAFF
TRBV15	TRBJ1-1	19	CATRNIEPGALWGDTEAFF
TRBV7-9	TRBJ1-1	15	CASRQGAFDNTEAFF
TRBV6-9	TRBJ1-4	14	CASSLGVHREKLFF
TRBV6-5	TRBJ2-7	13	CASSRTSSYEQYF
TRBV28	TRBJ1-3	14	CASSRGTVGNTIYF
TRBV5-4	TRBJ2-1	20	CASSSLATSGRASSYNEQFF
TRBV11-1	TRBJ2-1	14	CASRTLRGGTVQFF
TRBV9	TRBJ2-7	14	CASSLRHREGEQYF
TRBV28	TRBJ1-6	15	CASSLFLGDNSPLHF
TRBV6-5	TRBJ2-5	12	CASSYSRGDQYF
TRBV2	TRBJ1-2	14	CASSEARSNYGYTF
TRBV7-2	TRBJ1-3	16	CASSLYAAPGINTIYF
TRBV11-2	TRBJ1-3	15	CASSLRDTEGNTIYF
TRBV7-3	TRBJ1-1	16	CASSLFPGLQGTEAFF
TRBV3-1/TRBV3-2	TRBJ1-5	14	CASGTGSGNQPQHF
TRBV4-2	TRBJ2-3	17	CASSQDPMGPRTDTQYF
TRBV25-1	TRBJ1-2	14	CASSESGTGGGYTF
TRBV3-1/TRBV3-2	TRBJ1-2	13	CASSALGHLGYTF
TRBV28	TRBJ1-6	13	CATHGPYNSPLHF
TRBV7-9	TRBJ2-5	17	CASSPGVAQTFQETQYF
TRBV7-9	TRBJ2-7	16	CASSISSGGGSYEQYF
TRBV6-5	TRBJ2-2	15	CASRWERANTGELFF
TRBV6-5	TRBJ1-2	15	CASKPGTDPNYGYTF
TRBV2	TRBJ1-5	16	CASSPQTGVSNQPQHF
TRBV5-1	TRBJ1-1	15	CASSSLPGWNTEAFF
TRBV19	TRBJ2-4	16	CASSASSGRGKNIQYF
TRBV28	TRBJ2-3	16	CASSWVRDFYTDTQYF
TRBV29-1	TRBJ2-7	15	CSVALGQGDNYEQYF
TRBV5-1	TRBJ2-2	18	CASSRSSPGGPNTGELFF
TRBV6-5	TRBJ2-1	13	CAIRTGPYNEQFF
TRBV15	TRBJ2-1	15	CATSRDHGTSNEQFF
TRBV21-1	TRBJ2-3	16	CASSKEARNTGDTQYF
TRBV3-1/TRBV3-2	TRBJ2-5	13	CASSQAGGETQYF
TRBV11-3	TRBJ2-1	13	CASSSEAGNEQFF
TRBV6-5	TRBJ2-5	14	CASSPGLPQETQYF
TRBV7-2	TRBJ1-6	18	CASSPASRYAGASRPLHF
TRBV7-2	TRBJ2-1	13	CASSLGPGGKQFF
TRBV7-2	TRBJ2-1	17	CASSLVAAIVAGNEQFF
TRBV7-2	TRBJ2-7	14	CASSIGTSRYEQYF
TRBV7-2	TRBJ1-2	14	CASSKWEGTYGYTF
TRBV7-6	TRBJ1-2	13	CASSGGGVYGYTF
TRBV5-1	TRBJ1-1	16	CASSLNRGVGNTEAFF
TRBV7-9	TRBJ2-6	16	CASSFQAGSGANVLTF
TRBV2	TRBJ2-3	14	CASSWTGRTDTQYF
TRBV6-5	TRBJ2-7	14	CASTEGGGRYEQYF
TRBV5-1	TRBJ1-2	14	CASSLAGVWDGYTF
TRBV19	TRBJ1-1	14	CASSQGKANTEAFF
TRBV11-2	TRBJ1-6	17	CASSLGGGSSYNSPLHF
TRBV10-3	TRBJ2-5	12	CAIRGQQETQYF
TRBV5-4	TRBJ2-1	16	CASSLPLAGGYNEQFF